The present entry profiles one T cell receptor (beta chain) with its context. Its antigen is unidentified. Per the germline V gene, CDR1 is LNHDA and CDR2 is SQIVND (reference sequence). Trimming took 5 bases from V and 1 from J, leaving 5 bases between them. The CDR3 runs 13 residues. This specimen comes from a study of T cell responses to AZD1222 COVID-19 vaccine. Study-level background: Second-dose schedules of about 4 or about 12 weeks were combined. Findings and limits, study-wide: Possibly, clonal diversity was underestimated; donors were largely white British and included more females.

Profiled with immunoSEQ multiplex PCR; TCRdb holds only in-frame clones, not every one. This table has roughly 120,000 clones, 70% to 85% appearing once. Sequences were derived from peripheral blood, sampled on day 0 of AZD1222 vaccination. This clonotype was sampled from an adult in good health. The chain carries TRBV19 and TRBJ1-4; D not resolved. CDR3 in amino acids: CASSAITNEKLFF. As DNA, the CDR3 is TGTGCCAGTAGTGCAATAACTAATGAAAAACTGTTTTTT.